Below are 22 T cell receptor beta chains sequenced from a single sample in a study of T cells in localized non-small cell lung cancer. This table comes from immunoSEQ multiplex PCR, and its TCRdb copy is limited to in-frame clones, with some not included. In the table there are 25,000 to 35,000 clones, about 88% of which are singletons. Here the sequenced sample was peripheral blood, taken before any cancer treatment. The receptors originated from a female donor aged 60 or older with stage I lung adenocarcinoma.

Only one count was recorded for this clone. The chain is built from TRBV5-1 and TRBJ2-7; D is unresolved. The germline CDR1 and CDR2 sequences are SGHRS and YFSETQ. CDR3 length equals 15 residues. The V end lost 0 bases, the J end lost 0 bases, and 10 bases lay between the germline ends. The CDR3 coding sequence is TGCGCCAGCAGCTTGGATGGAGCGACCTCCTACGAGCAGTACTTC. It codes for CASSLDGATSYEQYF.

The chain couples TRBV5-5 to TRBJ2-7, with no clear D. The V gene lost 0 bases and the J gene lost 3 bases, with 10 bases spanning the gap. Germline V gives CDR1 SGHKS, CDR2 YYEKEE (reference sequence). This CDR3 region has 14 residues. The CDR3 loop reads CASSLENRFYEQYF. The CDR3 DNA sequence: TGTGCCAGCAGCTTGGAAAACAGATTCTACGAGCAGTACTTC.

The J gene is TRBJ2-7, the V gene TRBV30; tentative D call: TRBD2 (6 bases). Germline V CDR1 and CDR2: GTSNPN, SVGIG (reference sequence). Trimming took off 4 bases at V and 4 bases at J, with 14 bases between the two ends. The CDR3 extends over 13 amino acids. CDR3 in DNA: TGTGCCTGGAAGCGCGGGACGGTTTACGAGCAGTACTTC. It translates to CAWKRGTVYEQYF.

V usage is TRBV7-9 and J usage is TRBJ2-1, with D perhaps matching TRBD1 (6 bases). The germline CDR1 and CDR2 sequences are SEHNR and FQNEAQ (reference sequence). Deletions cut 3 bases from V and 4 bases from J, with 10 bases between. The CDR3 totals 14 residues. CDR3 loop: CASSFGDTYNEQFF. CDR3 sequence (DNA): TGTGCCAGCAGCTTCGGGGACACTTACAATGAGCAGTTCTTC.

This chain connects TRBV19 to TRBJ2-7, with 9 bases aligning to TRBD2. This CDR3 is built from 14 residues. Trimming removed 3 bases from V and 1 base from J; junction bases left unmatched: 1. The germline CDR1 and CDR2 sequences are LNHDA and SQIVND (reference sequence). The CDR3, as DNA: TGTGCCAGTAGTATTAGCGGGAGTTCCTACGAGCAGTACTTC. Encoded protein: CASSISGSSYEQYF.

In nucleotides, the CDR3 is TGTGCCAGTAGTCTGTCAGGGGATCAGCCCCAGCATTTT. Protein sequence: CASSLSGDQPQHF. V gene TRBV19 combines with J gene TRBJ1-5, with D perhaps matching TRBD1 (6 bases). CDR3 length: 13 residues. The ends were cut back, 5 bases at V and 5 bases at J, with 10 bases in the middle. The germline V gene has CDR1 LNHDA and CDR2 SQIVND (reference sequence).

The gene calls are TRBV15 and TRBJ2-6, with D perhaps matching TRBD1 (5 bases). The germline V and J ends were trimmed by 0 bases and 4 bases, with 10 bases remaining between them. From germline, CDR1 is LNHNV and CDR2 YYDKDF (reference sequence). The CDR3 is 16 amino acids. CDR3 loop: CATSRDLGVGANVLTF. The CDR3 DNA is TGTGCCACCAGCAGAGATCTAGGGGTCGGGGCCAACGTCCTGACTTTC.

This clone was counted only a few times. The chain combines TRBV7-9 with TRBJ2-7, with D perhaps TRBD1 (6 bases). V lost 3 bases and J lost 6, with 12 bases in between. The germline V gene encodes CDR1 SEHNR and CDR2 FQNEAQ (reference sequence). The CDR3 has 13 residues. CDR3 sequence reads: CASSFPQGFEQYF. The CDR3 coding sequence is TGTGCCAGCAGCTTCCCACAGGGATTCGAGCAGTACTTC.

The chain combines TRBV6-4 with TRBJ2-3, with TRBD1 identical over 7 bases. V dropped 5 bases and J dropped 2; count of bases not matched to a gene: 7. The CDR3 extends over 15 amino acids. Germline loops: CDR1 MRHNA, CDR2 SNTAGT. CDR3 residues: CASSIRTGNTDTQYF. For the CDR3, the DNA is TGTGCCAGCAGTATCCGGACAGGCAACACAGATACGCAGTATTTT.

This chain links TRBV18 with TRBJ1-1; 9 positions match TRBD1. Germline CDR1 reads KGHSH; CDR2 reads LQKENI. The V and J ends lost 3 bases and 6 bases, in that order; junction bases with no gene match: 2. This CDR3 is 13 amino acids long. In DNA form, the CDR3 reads TGTGCCAGCTCACCCCGGGACAGGGCTGAAGCTTTCTTT. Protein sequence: CASSPRDRAEAFF. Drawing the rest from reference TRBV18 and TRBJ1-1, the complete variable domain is NAGVMQNPRHLVRRRGQEARLRCSPMKGHSHVYWYRQLPEEGLKFMVYLQKENIIDESGMPKERFSAEFPKEGPSILRIQQVVRGDSAAYFCASSPRDRAEAFFGQGTRLTVV.

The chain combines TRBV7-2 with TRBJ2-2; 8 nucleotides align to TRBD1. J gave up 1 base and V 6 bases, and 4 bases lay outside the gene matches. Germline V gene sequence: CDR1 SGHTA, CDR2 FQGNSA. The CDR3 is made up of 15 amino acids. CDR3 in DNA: TGTGCCAGCAGATACGGACAGGGGAACACCGGGGAGCTGTTTTTT. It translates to CASRYGQGNTGELFF.

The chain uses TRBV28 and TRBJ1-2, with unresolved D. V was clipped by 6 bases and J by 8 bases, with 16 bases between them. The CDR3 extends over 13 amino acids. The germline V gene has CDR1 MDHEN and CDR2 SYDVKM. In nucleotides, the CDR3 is TGTGCCAGCAGACGTAGTCCGTCCGAAGGCTACACCTTC. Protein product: CASRRSPSEGYTF.

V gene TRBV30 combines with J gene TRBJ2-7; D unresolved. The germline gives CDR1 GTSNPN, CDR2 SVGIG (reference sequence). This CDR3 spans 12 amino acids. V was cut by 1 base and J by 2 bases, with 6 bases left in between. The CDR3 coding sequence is TGTGCCTGGAGTGCAACCCCCTACGAGCAGTACTTC. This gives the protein CAWSATPYEQYF.

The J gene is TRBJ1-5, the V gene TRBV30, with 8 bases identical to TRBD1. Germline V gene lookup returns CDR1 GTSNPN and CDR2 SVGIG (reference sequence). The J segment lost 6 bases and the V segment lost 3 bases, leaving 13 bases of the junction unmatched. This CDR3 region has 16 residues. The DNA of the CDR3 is TGTGCCTGGAGCGAGGGACAGGAGGTTTGGGGTCAGCCCCAGCATTTT. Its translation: CAWSEGQEVWGQPQHF. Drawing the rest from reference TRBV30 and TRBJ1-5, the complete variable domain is SQTIHQWPATLVQPVGSPLSLECTVEGTSNPNLYWYRQAAGRGLQLLFYSVGIGQISSEVPQNLSASRPQDRQFILSSKKLLLSDSGFYLCAWSEGQEVWGQPQHFGDGTRLSIL.

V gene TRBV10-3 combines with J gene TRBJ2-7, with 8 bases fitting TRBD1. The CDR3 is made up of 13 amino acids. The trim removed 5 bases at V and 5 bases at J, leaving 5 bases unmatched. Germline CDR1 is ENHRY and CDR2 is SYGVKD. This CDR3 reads CAISTDRDHEQYF. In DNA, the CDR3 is TGTGCCATCAGTACGGACAGGGACCACGAGCAGTACTTC.

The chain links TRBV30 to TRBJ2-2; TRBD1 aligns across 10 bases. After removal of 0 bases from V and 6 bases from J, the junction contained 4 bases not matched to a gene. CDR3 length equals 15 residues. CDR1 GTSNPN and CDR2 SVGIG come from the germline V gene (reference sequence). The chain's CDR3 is CAWSVQGQGSGELFF. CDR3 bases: TGTGCCTGGAGTGTACAGGGACAGGGGTCCGGGGAGCTGTTTTTT.

CDR3 region: CASTPGAVPNEQFF. The CDR3 DNA reads TGTGCCAGCACTCCGGGGGCCGTCCCGAATGAGCAGTTCTTC. The chain combines TRBV7-3 with TRBJ2-1, with D possibly being TRBD1 or TRBD2 (6 bases each). CDR1 is SGHTA and CDR2 is FQGTGA in the germline V gene. This CDR3 comprises 14 residues. V lost 7 bases to trimming and J lost 7 bases, with 17 bases between them.

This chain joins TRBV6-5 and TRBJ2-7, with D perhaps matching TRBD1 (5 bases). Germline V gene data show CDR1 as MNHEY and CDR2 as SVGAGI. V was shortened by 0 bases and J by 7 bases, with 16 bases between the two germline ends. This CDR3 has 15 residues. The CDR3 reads CASSYSPGPPMEQYF. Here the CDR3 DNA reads TGTGCCAGCAGTTACTCGCCAGGGCCACCTATGGAGCAGTACTTC.

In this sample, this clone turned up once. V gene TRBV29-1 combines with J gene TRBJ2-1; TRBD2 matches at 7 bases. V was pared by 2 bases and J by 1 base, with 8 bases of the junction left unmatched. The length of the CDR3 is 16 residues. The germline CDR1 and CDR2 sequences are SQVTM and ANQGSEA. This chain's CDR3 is CSVEYTGGMSYNEQFF. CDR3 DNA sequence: TGCAGCGTTGAATATACCGGGGGGATGTCCTACAATGAGCAGTTCTTC.

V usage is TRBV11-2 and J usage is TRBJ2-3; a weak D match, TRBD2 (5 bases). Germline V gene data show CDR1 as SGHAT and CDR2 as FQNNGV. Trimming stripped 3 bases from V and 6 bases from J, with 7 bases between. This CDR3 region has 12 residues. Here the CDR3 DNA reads TGTGCCAGCAGCTTCCCGGGGGATACGCAGTATTTT. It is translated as CASSFPGDTQYF.

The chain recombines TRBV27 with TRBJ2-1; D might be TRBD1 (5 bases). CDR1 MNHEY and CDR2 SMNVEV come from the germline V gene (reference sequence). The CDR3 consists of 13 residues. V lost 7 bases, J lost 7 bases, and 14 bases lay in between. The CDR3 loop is CASNSAGYNEQFF. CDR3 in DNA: TGTGCCAGCAACTCAGCAGGGTATAATGAGCAGTTCTTC.

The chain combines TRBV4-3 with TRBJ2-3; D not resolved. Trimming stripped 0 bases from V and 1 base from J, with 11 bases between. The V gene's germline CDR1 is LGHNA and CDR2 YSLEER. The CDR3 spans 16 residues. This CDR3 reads CASSQEGWVRTDTQYF. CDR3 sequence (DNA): TGCGCCAGCAGCCAAGAGGGGTGGGTTCGCACAGATACGCAGTATTTT.